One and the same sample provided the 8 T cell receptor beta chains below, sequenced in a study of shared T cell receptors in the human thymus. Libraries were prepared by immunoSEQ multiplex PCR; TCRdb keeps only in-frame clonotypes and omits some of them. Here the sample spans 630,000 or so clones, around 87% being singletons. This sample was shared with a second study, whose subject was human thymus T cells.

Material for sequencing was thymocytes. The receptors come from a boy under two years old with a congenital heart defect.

DNA of the CDR3: TGTGCCAGCAGCTTGACTAGCGGGAGGCGGGAGACCCAGTACTTC. This gives the protein CASSLTSGRRETQYF. The chain joins TRBV7-2 to TRBJ2-5; 13 bases are a match to TRBD2. Germline lookup yields CDR1 SGHTA and CDR2 FQGNSA. Trimming at V came to 3 bases and at J to 5 bases, leaving 3 bases not matched to a gene. CDR3 length: 15 residues.

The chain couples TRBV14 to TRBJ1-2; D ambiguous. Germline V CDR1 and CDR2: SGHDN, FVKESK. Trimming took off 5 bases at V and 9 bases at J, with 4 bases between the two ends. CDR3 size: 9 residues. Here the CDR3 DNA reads TGTGCCAGCAGCTTATGCTACACCTTC. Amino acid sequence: CASSLCYTF.

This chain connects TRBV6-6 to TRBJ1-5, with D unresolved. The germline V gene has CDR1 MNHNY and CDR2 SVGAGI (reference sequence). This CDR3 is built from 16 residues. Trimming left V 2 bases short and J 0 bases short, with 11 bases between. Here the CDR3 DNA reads TGTGCCAGCAGTTACCCGTGGAACTATAGCAATCAGCCCCAGCATTTT. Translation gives CASSYPWNYSNQPQHF.

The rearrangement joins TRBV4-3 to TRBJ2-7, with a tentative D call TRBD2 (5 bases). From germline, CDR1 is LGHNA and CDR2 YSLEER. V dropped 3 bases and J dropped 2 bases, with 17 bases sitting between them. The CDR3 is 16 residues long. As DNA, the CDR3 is TGCGCCAGCAGCCAGGGGTTTAGAGGGTTCCCCTACGAGCAGTACTTC. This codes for CASSQGFRGFPYEQYF.

This chain's CDR3 is CASRPRQGVLYGYTF. For the CDR3, the DNA is TGTGCCAGCAGACCCCGACAGGGGGTTCTCTATGGCTACACCTTC. The chain joins TRBV28 to TRBJ1-2, with 9 positions matching TRBD1. Trimming took 6 bases from V and 4 from J; bases not matched to a gene: 9. The CDR3 is 15 amino acids. Germline CDR1 is MDHEN and CDR2 is SYDVKM.

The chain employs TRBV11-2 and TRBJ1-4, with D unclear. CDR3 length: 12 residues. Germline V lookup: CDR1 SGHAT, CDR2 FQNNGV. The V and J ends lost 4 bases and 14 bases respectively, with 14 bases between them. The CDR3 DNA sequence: TGTGCCAGCAGCTCATACCCGGGTCCCCTGTTTTTT. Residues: CASSSYPGPLFF. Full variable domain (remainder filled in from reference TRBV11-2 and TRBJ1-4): EAGVAQSPRYKIIEKRQSVAFWCNPISGHATLYWYQQILGQGPKLLIQFQNNGVVDDSQLPKDRFSAERLKGVDSTLKIQPAKLEDSAVYLCASSSYPGPLFFGSGTQLSVL.

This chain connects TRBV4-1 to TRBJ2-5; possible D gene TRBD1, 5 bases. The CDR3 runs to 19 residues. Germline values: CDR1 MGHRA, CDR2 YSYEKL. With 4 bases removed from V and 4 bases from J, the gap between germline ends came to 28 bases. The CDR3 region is CASSLTHTPYRAQGETQYF. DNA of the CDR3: TGCGCCAGCAGCCTAACACACACCCCTTACCGGGCCCAGGGAGAGACCCAGTACTTC.

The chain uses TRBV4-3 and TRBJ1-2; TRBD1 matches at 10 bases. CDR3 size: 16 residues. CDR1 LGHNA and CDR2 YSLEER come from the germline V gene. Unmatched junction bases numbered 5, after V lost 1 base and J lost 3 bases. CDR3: CASSQAGTGDYYGYTF. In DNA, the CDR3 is TGCGCCAGCAGCCAAGCTGGGACAGGGGATTACTATGGCTACACCTTC.